Listed here are 26 T cell receptor beta chains from one sample, sequenced in a study of technical replicates of blood from a few donors. Profiling relied on immunoSEQ multiplex PCR, and the TCRdb table lists in-frame clones only, not all of them. The data hold 80,000 to 85,000 clones, with about 88% observed a single time. Sample: T cells isolated from PBMCs. Every receptor here comes from a human donor in good health.

This sequence joins TRBV7-7 and TRBJ2-1, with TRBD2 matching 8 bases. The CDR3 has 14 residues. The V gene's germline CDR1 is SSHAT and CDR2 FNYEAQ (reference sequence). The junction had 3 bases not matched to a gene; V was cut back by 5 bases and J by 3 bases. The CDR3 nucleotides read TGTGCCAGCAGCCTTAGCGGGAACTACAATGAGCAGTTCTTC. Protein product: CASSLSGNYNEQFF.

The chain uses TRBV19 and TRBJ1-1, with D unclear. Between the trimmed V and J ends, which lost 6 bases and 7 bases, there was a span of 15 bases. The CDR3 loop spans 13 amino acids. The germline CDR1 and CDR2 sequences are LNHDA and SQIVND (reference sequence). CDR3 region: CASSPNIKLEAFF. The DNA for the CDR3 is TGTGCCAGTAGCCCGAATATTAAACTTGAAGCTTTCTTT.

The chain uses TRBV18 and TRBJ1-1; possibly TRBD1 for D (5 bases). CDR3 size: 13 residues. With 3 bases removed from V and 6 bases from J, the gap between germline ends came to 11 bases. Germline V gene data show CDR1 as KGHSH and CDR2 as LQKENI. CDR3 in DNA: TGTGCCAGCTCACCGGGAAGGGGCCCTGAAGCTTTCTTT. Amino acids: CASSPGRGPEAFF.

V usage is TRBV5-1 and J usage is TRBJ2-3; D is uncertain. The CDR3 runs to 15 residues. Per the germline V gene, CDR1 is SGHRS and CDR2 is YFSETQ. The V end lost 0 bases, the J end lost 2 bases, and 10 bases lay between the germline ends. CDR3: CASSLDSRYTDTQYF. CDR3 sequence (DNA): TGCGCCAGCAGCTTGGACAGTCGGTACACAGATACGCAGTATTTT.

This chain links TRBV6-4 with TRBJ1-5, with 7 bases that match TRBD1. The V gene's germline CDR1 is MRHNA and CDR2 SNTAGT. This CDR3 is built from 15 residues. With V trimmed by 9 bases and J by 4 bases, 12 bases remained unmatched. The chain's CDR3 is CARIVPTGPNQPQHF. In DNA, the CDR3 is TGTGCCAGGATTGTCCCGACAGGGCCGAATCAGCCCCAGCATTTT.

V and J are TRBV2 and TRBJ2-1; the match to TRBD2 covers 7 bases. The CDR3 contains 14 residues. Per germline, CDR1 SNHLY and CDR2 FYNNEI. The J segment lost 8 bases and the V segment lost 4 bases, leaving 8 bases of the junction unmatched. The CDR3 protein is CASSGSGGGDEQFF. The CDR3 nucleotides are TGTGCCAGCAGTGGGTCTGGTGGGGGGGATGAGCAGTTCTTC.

The chain joins TRBV19 to TRBJ2-7; D is unresolved. V was clipped by 2 bases and J by 1 base, with 15 bases between them. This CDR3 is built from 16 residues. Germline V gene lookup returns CDR1 LNHDA and CDR2 SQIVND (reference sequence). This CDR3 reads CASSIRGSPRSYEQYF. The CDR3 region has the DNA TGTGCCAGTAGTATACGCGGCAGTCCCCGATCCTACGAGCAGTACTTC. The full variable domain, in which reference TRBV19 and TRBJ2-7 provide the parts outside the CDR3, is DGGITQSPKYLFRKEGQNVTLSCEQNLNHDAMYWYRQDPGQGLRLIYYSQIVNDFQKGDIAEGYSVSREKKESFPLTVTSAQKNPTAFYLCASSIRGSPRSYEQYFGPGTRLTVT.

This chain uses TRBV7-8 with TRBJ2-3; 8 bases match TRBD1. The CDR3 has 15 residues. Trimming took 3 bases from V and 5 from J; bases not matched to a gene: 7. The germline V gene encodes CDR1 SGHVS and CDR2 FQNEAQ. CDR3 sequence: CASSFRDRLLDTQYF. The CDR3 coding sequence is TGTGCCAGCAGCTTTCGGGACAGGCTCCTAGATACGCAGTATTTT.

The chain combines TRBV7-9 with TRBJ1-5; D is unclear. Germline CDR1 and CDR2: SEHNR and FQNEAQ (reference sequence). The CDR3 spans 16 residues. Between the trimmed V and J ends, which lost 1 base and 3 bases, there was a span of 13 bases. CDR3 nucleotide sequence: TGTGCCAGCAGCTTAGATCGGGGTAGGGCCAATCAGCCCCAGCATTTT. This encodes CASSLDRGRANQPQHF.

The rearrangement uses TRBV7-2 and TRBJ2-1, with 14 positions matching TRBD2. CDR3 length equals 16 residues. V lost 5 bases to trimming and J lost 7 bases; unmatched junction nucleotides: 7. CDR1 is SGHTA and CDR2 is FQGNSA in the germline V gene. The CDR3 region is CASSQTGTSGRNEQFF. DNA of the CDR3: TGTGCCAGCAGCCAAACCGGGACTAGCGGGAGAAATGAGCAGTTCTTC.

The chain carries TRBV15 and TRBJ2-7; 9 nucleotides match TRBD2. V was clipped by 0 bases and J by 4 bases; unmatched bases: 4. This CDR3 contains 15 residues. Germline-derived CDR1 and CDR2 are LNHNV and YYDKDF (reference sequence). CDR3 residues: CATSRERGRVYEQYF. In nucleotides, the CDR3 is TGTGCCACCAGCAGAGAACGCGGGAGGGTGTACGAGCAGTACTTC.

The gene calls are TRBV7-9 and TRBJ1-3; D is uncertain. Looked up from germline, CDR1 is SEHNR and CDR2 is FQNEAQ (reference sequence). CDR3 length equals 18 residues. V lost 2 bases and J lost 4, with 21 bases in between. The CDR3 DNA follows: TGTGCCAGCAGCTTAACGGGTGGTTCGTGGTTCTCCGGAAACACCATATATTTT. Protein: CASSLTGGSWFSGNTIYF.

The genes are TRBV2 and TRBJ2-5; 10 bases agree with TRBD2. J was trimmed by 2 bases and V by 4 bases; bases with no gene match: 7. CDR1 and CDR2 (germline): SNHLY, FYNNEI. The CDR3 is made up of 16 amino acids. CDR3 sequence: CASSGASGSAQETQYF. In DNA form, the CDR3 reads TGTGCCAGCAGTGGAGCTAGCGGGAGTGCTCAAGAGACCCAGTACTTC.

A remark on this clone: Sequence at one end of the junction differs from germline and may be a read error. The chain joins TRBV7-9 to TRBJ2-7; D not resolved. Germline V gives CDR1 SEHNR, CDR2 FQNEAQ (reference sequence). The CDR3 extends over 12 amino acids. Here the CDR3 reads CASSRRLTKRHF. The CDR3 nucleotides read TGTGCCAGCAGCCGAAGACTCACCAAACGACACTTC.

V usage is TRBV6-5 and J usage is TRBJ2-7, with D possibly TRBD1 on 6 matching bases. CDR3 length: 13 amino acids. Trimming took off 5 bases at V and 6 bases at J, with 14 bases between the two ends. Germline CDR1 reads MNHEY; CDR2 reads SVGAGI. The CDR3 is CASSILTGTEQYF. The CDR3, as DNA: TGTGCCAGCAGTATCCTAACAGGGACCGAGCAGTACTTC.

The CDR3 protein is CASGENPEAFF. CDR3 DNA: TGTGCCTCAGGGGAAAACCCTGAAGCTTTCTTT. The chain combines TRBV25-1 with TRBJ1-1; tentatively, D is TRBD1 (6 bases). CDR1 is MGHDK and CDR2 is SYGVNS in the germline V gene. CDR3 length: 11 amino acids. V was shortened by 11 bases and J by 6 bases, with 13 bases between the two germline ends.

This clone came up once. The V call is TRBV19, the J call TRBJ2-7, with TRBD2 matching 9 bases. The CDR3 extends over 15 amino acids. Trimming cost V 7 bases and J 0 bases; bases outside gene matches: 7. The germline gives CDR1 LNHDA, CDR2 SQIVND (reference sequence). CDR3 residues: CASKRTSGFSYEQYF. The CDR3 DNA follows: TGTGCCAGTAAACGAACTAGCGGGTTCTCCTACGAGCAGTACTTC.

This chain uses TRBV4-3 with TRBJ2-1; D remains unclear. The CDR3 is 14 amino acids. Germline CDR1 and CDR2: LGHNA and YSLEER. The V gene lost 1 base and the J gene lost 5 bases, with 9 bases spanning the gap. The CDR3 loop is CASSQVRGNNEQFF. For the CDR3, the DNA is TGCGCCAGCAGCCAAGTGCGAGGCAACAATGAGCAGTTCTTC.

The chain links TRBV4-3 to TRBJ2-7; TRBD2 matches 10 bases. CDR1 is LGHNA, CDR2 YSLEER, per germline. J lost 6 bases, V lost 0 bases, and 14 bases had no gene match. This CDR3 spans 18 amino acids. CDR3 sequence (DNA): TGCGCCAGCAGCCAAGAGTGGTCTAGCGGGAGCTCGGTGGCCGAGCAGTACTTC. It is translated as CASSQEWSSGSSVAEQYF.

This sequence joins TRBV7-3 and TRBJ1-2, with 7 bases aligning to TRBD1. Germline V gene lookup returns CDR1 SGHTA and CDR2 FQGTGA. Germline trimming cut 5 bases from V and 6 bases from J; bases unmatched to any gene: 6. CDR3 length equals 13 residues. CDR3 region: CASSPGTAHGYTF. The CDR3 coding sequence is TGTGCCAGCAGCCCTGGGACAGCCCATGGCTACACCTTC.

V and J are TRBV11-3 and TRBJ2-7, with D possibly matching TRBD2 (6 bases). Germline loops: CDR1 SGHNT, CDR2 YENEEA. The CDR3 totals 15 residues. Between the trimmed V and J ends, which lost 5 bases and 3 bases, there was a span of 17 bases. The chain's CDR3 is CASSLTRFDFYEQYF. The CDR3 bases are TGTGCCAGCAGCCTGACTAGGTTTGACTTCTACGAGCAGTACTTC.

This clone was seen just once. V and J are TRBV5-1 and TRBJ2-7; 11 bases agree with TRBD2. This CDR3 is built from 15 residues. The junction had 5 bases not matched to a gene; V was cut back by 1 base and J by 5 bases. The germline gives CDR1 SGHRS, CDR2 YFSETQ. CDR3: CASSLKVLAGDEQYF. The CDR3, as DNA: TGCGCCAGCAGCTTGAAGGTACTAGCGGGGGACGAGCAGTACTTC.

The chain joins TRBV9 to TRBJ2-7; 7 positions agree with TRBD1. This CDR3 contains 14 residues. Losses at the gene ends were 3 bases for V and 4 bases for J; bases not matched to a gene: 7. CDR1 and CDR2 from the germline V gene are SGDLS and YYNGEE. As DNA, the CDR3 is TGTGCCAGCAGCGCCGGGACAGTAGGGTACGAGCAGTACTTC. Amino acid sequence: CASSAGTVGYEQYF.

The V call is TRBV29-1, the J call TRBJ2-7; D may be TRBD1 (6 bases). The CDR3 length is 11 residues. CDR1 and CDR2 (germline): SQVTM, ANQGSEA. The ends were cut back, 6 bases at V and 0 bases at J, with 6 bases in the middle. The CDR3 coding sequence is TGCAGCGTAGGGGGCTCCTACGAGCAGTACTTC. It translates to CSVGGSYEQYF.

The chain has TRBV7-6 and TRBJ2-7, with D possibly matching TRBD2 (6 bases). The CDR3 is made up of 15 amino acids. The V and J ends lost 0 bases and 2 bases respectively, with 11 bases between them. Per germline, CDR1 SGHVS and CDR2 FNYEAQ. This chain's CDR3 is CASSLALGGTYEQYF. CDR3 DNA sequence: TGTGCCAGCAGCTTAGCTCTCGGGGGAACCTACGAGCAGTACTTC.

CDR3 protein: CASGLAQGGSYNEQFF. As DNA, the CDR3 is TGTGCTAGTGGTTTGGCCCAGGGGGGCTCCTACAATGAGCAGTTCTTC. This chain links TRBV12-5 with TRBJ2-1, with D perhaps TRBD1 (7 bases). Trimming took 1 base from V and 0 from J, leaving 10 bases between them. The CDR3 is made up of 16 amino acids. CDR1 and CDR2 from the germline V gene are LGHNT and FRNRAP.